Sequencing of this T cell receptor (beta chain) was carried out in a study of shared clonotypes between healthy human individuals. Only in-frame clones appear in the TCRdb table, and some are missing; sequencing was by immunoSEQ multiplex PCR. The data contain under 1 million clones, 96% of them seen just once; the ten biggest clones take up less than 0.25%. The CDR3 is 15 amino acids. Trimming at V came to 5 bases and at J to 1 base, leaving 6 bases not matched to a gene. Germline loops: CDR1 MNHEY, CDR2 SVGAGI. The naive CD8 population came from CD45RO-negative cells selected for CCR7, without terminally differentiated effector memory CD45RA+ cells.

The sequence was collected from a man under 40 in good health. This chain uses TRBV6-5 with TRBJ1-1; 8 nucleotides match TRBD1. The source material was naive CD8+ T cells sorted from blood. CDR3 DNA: TGTGCCAGCAGTCCTTCCGACAGGGGGAACACTGAAGCTTTCTTT. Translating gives CASSPSDRGNTEAFF.